The sequence of this T cell receptor (beta chain) was determined in a study of T cell responses to AZD1222 COVID-19 vaccine. Findings and limits, study-wide: Repertoire collection took place solely once the T cell response had peaked.

Germline-derived CDR1 and CDR2 are MDHEN and SYDVKM. The CDR3 has 16 residues. V lost 5 bases and J 4 bases, leaving 20 bases between the germline ends. Data came from immunoSEQ multiplex PCR; TCRdb stores just in-frame clones and leaves some out. The sample shows fewer than 85,000 clones, 75% to 90% of them seen only once. On this clone itself: The target antigen is unknown.

This TCR was sampled from an adult in good health. This chain links TRBV28 with TRBJ2-5; D is perhaps TRBD1 or TRBD2 (5 bases each). Sequences were derived from peripheral blood, sampled on day 0 of AZD1222 vaccination. CDR3 protein: CASSPTLGEWGETQYF. The CDR3 DNA follows: TGTGCCAGCAGTCCAACCTTGGGGGAGTGGGGAGAGACCCAGTACTTC.